The 27 T cell receptor beta chains below all came from one sample that was sequenced in a study of CD8+CD57+ T cells in acquired aplastic anemia. TCR beta VDJ and CDR3 profiles were obtained from a genomic DNA template. TCRdb re-called the reads through MiXCR, storing one row per CDR3 protein. Of about 270,000 distinct CDR3 sequences detected, approximately 56% appear once; the ten largest clones hold roughly 8%. Material for sequencing was sorted CD4+, CD8+, or CD8+CD57+ T cells (not recorded which) from PBMCs. These receptors were collected from a human donor with severe aplastic anemia or a healthy control (not recorded which).

Ten or more counts support this clonotype. The DNA of the CDR3 is TGTCCGGGAGGGGCAAAGAACACCGGGGAGCTGTTTTTT. Its protein product is CPGGAKNTGELFF. The chain has TRBV19 and TRBJ2-2; TRBD2 matches at 8 bases. Looked up from germline, CDR1 is LNHDA and CDR2 is SQIVND (reference sequence). The CDR3 extends over 13 amino acids.

This clonotype was observed at least ten times. The J gene is TRBJ2-7, the V gene TRBV6-5, with TRBD2 identical over 11 bases. Trimming removed 5 bases from V and 2 bases from J; junction bases left unmatched: 5. CDR1 and CDR2 from the germline V gene are MNHEY and SVGAGI. This CDR3 has 15 residues. CDR3 residues: CASSVLAGVTYEQYF. The CDR3 nucleotides are TGTGCCAGCAGTGTACTAGCGGGGGTTACCTACGAGCAGTACTTC.

This clonotype was observed at least ten times. V and J are TRBV9 and TRBJ2-1; D is possibly TRBD1 or TRBD2 (6 bases each). There are 15 residues in the CDR3. V dropped 3 bases and J dropped 6 bases, with 16 bases sitting between them. Germline V gene lookup returns CDR1 SGDLS and CDR2 YYNGEE. The CDR3 DNA reads TGTGCCAGCAGCGAGTGGGGGCAGGGAGGCAATGAGCAGTTCTTC. Translating it yields CASSEWGQGGNEQFF.

The chain links TRBV20-1 to TRBJ2-5; 8 bases are shared with TRBD2. The V segment lost 0 bases and the J segment 1 base; nucleotides outside the gene matches: 7. This CDR3 contains 16 residues. Germline CDR1 is DFQATT and CDR2 is SNEGSKA (reference sequence). The CDR3, as DNA: TGCAGTGCTAGAGATCAGAACGGGGGGGGCCAAGAGACCCAGTACTTC. Translation gives CSARDQNGGGQETQYF.

V is TRBV10-1 and J is TRBJ2-7, with D possibly called TRBD1 or TRBD2 (5 bases each). Germline CDR1 and CDR2: WNHNN and SYGVQD (reference sequence). V gave up 6 bases and J gave up 8 bases, with 14 bases separating them. CDR3 length equals 12 residues. The CDR3 bases are TGCGCCAGCAGCTCGCCTCCGGGACAGCAGTACTTC. Translation gives CASSSPPGQQYF.

The chain is built from TRBV7-2 and TRBJ1-2; unclear D gene. CDR3 length equals 14 residues. Trimming left V 1 base short and J 8 bases short, with 14 bases between. Per the germline V gene, CDR1 is SGHTA and CDR2 is FQGNSA. The CDR3 here is CASSLGGLTRGYTF. CDR3 DNA sequence: TGTGCCAGCAGCTTAGGCGGGCTCACGAGGGGCTACACCTTC.

The genes are TRBV20-1 and TRBJ1-1, with 7 bases identical to TRBD1. Germline CDR1 and CDR2: DFQATT and SNEGSKA (reference sequence). The CDR3 spans 11 residues. V was pared by 2 bases and J by 9 bases, with 3 bases of the junction left unmatched. The CDR3 DNA follows: TGCAGTGCTAGACAGGGGGTAAAAGCTTTCTTT. As protein: CSARQGVKAFF.

This clonotype was picked up many times. Here the CDR3 reads CASSTRDRGPRISNEQYF. CDR3 sequence (DNA): TGTGCCAGCAGCACCAGGGACAGGGGGCCTCGGATTTCTAACGAGCAGTACTTC. The gene calls are TRBV11-2 and TRBJ2-7, with TRBD1 matching over 12 bases. Losses at the gene ends were 5 bases for V and 5 bases for J; bases not matched to a gene: 16. Germline values: CDR1 SGHAT, CDR2 FQNNGV. The CDR3 runs 18 residues.

Ten or more counts support this clonotype. The chain uses TRBV12-3 or TRBV12-4 and TRBJ2-5; the match to TRBD1 covers 7 bases. This CDR3 region has 16 residues. Losses at the gene ends were 5 bases for V and 0 bases for J; bases not matched to a gene: 9. CDR3 loop: CASSATGQSYQETQYF. The CDR3, as DNA: TGTGCCAGCAGTGCTACGGGACAGTCGTACCAAGAGACCCAGTACTTC.

This chain links TRBV10-3 with TRBJ2-1; either TRBD1 or TRBD2 may fit D (6 bases each). The ends were cut back, 0 bases at V and 10 bases at J, with 10 bases in the middle. Germline CDR1 is ENHRY and CDR2 is SYGVKD. There are 13 residues in the CDR3. The DNA for the CDR3 is TGTGCCATCAGTGAGTCTAAGGGGGGCGAGCAGTTCTTC. Translation: CAISESKGGEQFF.

In its sample, this clonotype was seen many times. The chain carries TRBV20-1 and TRBJ2-1; D gene unclear. V lost 3 bases and J 0 bases, leaving 12 bases between the germline ends. The CDR3 length is 15 residues. Germline V gene sequence: CDR1 DFQATT, CDR2 SNEGSKA (reference sequence). CDR3 bases: TGCAGTGCTAGTCCCCGAACGGGCTCCTACAATGAGCAGTTCTTC. The encoded protein is CSASPRTGSYNEQFF.

This clonotype was seen repeatedly, ten times or more. The chain links TRBV6-5 to TRBJ1-1, with 8 positions matching TRBD1. Germline CDR1 is MNHEY and CDR2 is SVGAGI. The CDR3 loop spans 15 amino acids. Germline trimming cut 3 bases from V and 5 bases from J; bases unmatched to any gene: 8. CDR3 sequence: CASSYGQGSDTEAFF. CDR3 sequence (DNA): TGTGCCAGCAGTTATGGACAGGGTAGCGATACTGAAGCTTTCTTT.

The V and J genes are TRBV24-1 and TRBJ2-1; TRBD2 matches at 11 bases. The CDR3 spans 17 residues. The J segment lost 1 base and the V segment lost 4 bases, leaving 5 bases of the junction unmatched. CDR1 KGHDR and CDR2 SFDVKD come from the germline V gene. CDR3 sequence (DNA): TGTGCCACCAGTGACTCACTAGCGGGGGATTCCTACAATGAGCAGTTCTTC. Translation gives CATSDSLAGDSYNEQFF.

This chain joins TRBV7-3 and TRBJ2-3; D is ambiguous. Germline loops: CDR1 SGHTA, CDR2 FQGTGA. Trimming cost V 4 bases and J 0 bases, with 8 bases left between them. The CDR3 runs to 14 residues. This chain's CDR3 is CASSSHMSTDTQYF. Here the CDR3 DNA reads TGTGCCAGCAGCTCCCACATGAGCACAGATACGCAGTATTTT.

The chain links TRBV11-2 to TRBJ1-1; possible D gene TRBD1, 5 bases. Deletions cut 7 bases from V and 4 bases from J, with 22 bases between. From germline, CDR1 is SGHAT and CDR2 FQNNGV. This CDR3 is built from 16 residues. The CDR3 spells CASNNPRGAGSTEAFF. The DNA for the CDR3 is TGTGCCAGCAACAACCCTCGAGGAGCAGGGAGCACTGAAGCTTTCTTT. Full variable domain (remainder filled in from reference TRBV11-2 and TRBJ1-1): EAGVAQSPRYKIIEKRQSVAFWCNPISGHATLYWYQQILGQGPKLLIQFQNNGVVDDSQLPKDRFSAERLKGVDSTLKIQPAKLEDSAVYLCASNNPRGAGSTEAFFGQGTRLTVV.

There are many counts of this clonotype. The rearrangement joins TRBV30 to TRBJ1-1; D gene uncertain. V dropped 0 bases and J dropped 6 bases, with 14 bases sitting between them. From germline, CDR1 is GTSNPN and CDR2 SVGIG (reference sequence). The CDR3 totals 14 residues. Here the CDR3 reads CAWSVSRLGAEAFF. The DNA for the CDR3 is TGTGCCTGGAGTGTTTCGAGGTTGGGAGCTGAAGCTTTCTTT.

This clonotype was seen repeatedly, ten times or more. V gene TRBV6-1 combines with J gene TRBJ1-5; possible D gene TRBD1, 6 bases. CDR1 is MNHNS and CDR2 is SASEGT in the germline V gene. Trimming left V 5 bases short and J 3 bases short, with 17 bases between. This CDR3 has 16 residues. In nucleotides, the CDR3 is TGTGCCAGCAGTTTACGGGTGGGGGCCCACAATCAGCCCCAGCATTTT. Its translation is CASSLRVGAHNQPQHF.

CDR3 in DNA: TGTGCCAGTAGTACCCAAGATGAAAAACTGTTTTTT. This codes for CASSTQDEKLFF. The V gene is TRBV19, the J gene TRBJ1-4, with unresolved D. The ends were cut back, 4 bases at V and 6 bases at J, with 6 bases in the middle. CDR1 LNHDA and CDR2 SQIVND come from the germline V gene (reference sequence). This CDR3 has 12 amino acids.

This clonotype was observed once. The junction and the germline gene differ at one end; a read error may be behind it. The rearrangement links TRBV19 to TRBJ1-1, with unresolved D. The CDR3 length is 11 residues. Germline V gives CDR1 LNHDA, CDR2 SQIVND (reference sequence). Here the CDR3 reads CASSIGRLYRF. CDR3 nucleotide sequence: TGTGCCAGTAGTATCGGAAGGCTTTATCGATTT.

V usage is TRBV10-2 and J usage is TRBJ1-2, with D hard to call. The V gene's germline CDR1 is WSHSY and CDR2 SAAADI. The CDR3 spans 11 residues. Deletions cut 9 bases from V and 2 bases from J, with 7 bases between. The CDR3 coding sequence is TGCGCCAGGACGGAGAACTATGGCTACACCTTC. Translating it yields CARTENYGYTF.

The V and J genes are TRBV6-5 and TRBJ2-7, with a weak D call TRBD2 (6 bases). CDR1 is MNHEY and CDR2 is SVGAGI in the germline V gene. This CDR3 spans 16 amino acids. Trimming left V 0 bases short and J 0 bases short, with 12 bases between. In nucleotides, the CDR3 is TGTGCCAGCAGTTACTCGTGGGACGGGAGCTCCTACGAGCAGTACTTC. It is translated as CASSYSWDGSSYEQYF.

This chain joins TRBV11-3 and TRBJ2-7; D not resolved. Trimming removed 5 bases at V and 2 bases at J, with 16 bases between. The germline V gene encodes CDR1 SGHNT and CDR2 YENEEA. CDR3 size: 15 residues. CDR3 in amino acids: CASSNRRYGTYEQYF. The DNA of the CDR3 is TGTGCCAGCAGCAACCGCCGGTACGGCACCTACGAGCAGTACTTC.

The V and J genes are TRBV20-1 and TRBJ2-7; no definite D call. The CDR3 runs 10 residues. Between the trimmed V and J ends, which lost 5 bases and 2 bases, there was a span of 4 bases. Per germline, CDR1 DFQATT and CDR2 SNEGSKA (reference sequence). In DNA form, the CDR3 reads TGCAGTGCTGACCCCTACGAGCAGTACTTC. This sequence encodes CSADPYEQYF.

The V and J genes are TRBV10-3 and TRBJ1-1, with 9 bases that match TRBD1. CDR1 is ENHRY and CDR2 is SYGVKD in the germline V gene. CDR3 size: 16 residues. V lost 3 bases to trimming and J lost 2 bases; unmatched junction nucleotides: 7. As DNA, the CDR3 is TGTGCCATCAGTGATCCGGGACAGGGAGGAAACACTGAAGCTTTCTTT. Its protein product is CAISDPGQGGNTEAFF.

This clonotype was counted many times. V gene TRBV20-1 combines with J gene TRBJ1-2; 7 nucleotides line up with TRBD1. The trim removed 6 bases at V and 4 bases at J, leaving 8 bases unmatched. The CDR3 length is 13 residues. Germline V gene lookup returns CDR1 DFQATT and CDR2 SNEGSKA (reference sequence). CDR3 coding DNA: TGCAGTGCCAGGGGGGGGAGTGGCTATGGCTACACCTTC. Its protein product is CSARGGSGYGYTF.

This clonotype was detected ten times or more. CDR3 in amino acids: CASSELGTSGKGFQETQYF. The CDR3 DNA follows: TGTGCCAGCAGTGAATTGGGGACTAGCGGGAAGGGGTTCCAAGAGACCCAGTACTTC. The chain recombines TRBV25-1 with TRBJ2-5; 13 bases match TRBD2. The CDR3 extends over 19 amino acids. V was clipped by 1 base and J by 1 base; unmatched bases: 9. Germline loops: CDR1 MGHDK, CDR2 SYGVNS.

This clonotype was picked up many times. The chain is built from TRBV20-1 and TRBJ2-3; the D call may be TRBD1 or TRBD2 (5 bases each). V was shortened by 3 bases and J by 4 bases, with 11 bases between the two germline ends. The CDR3 spans 13 residues. Germline loops: CDR1 DFQATT, CDR2 SNEGSKA (reference sequence). In nucleotides, the CDR3 is TGCAGTGCTAGTCGGGGCGGTCCAGATACGCAGTATTTT. This gives the protein CSASRGGPDTQYF.